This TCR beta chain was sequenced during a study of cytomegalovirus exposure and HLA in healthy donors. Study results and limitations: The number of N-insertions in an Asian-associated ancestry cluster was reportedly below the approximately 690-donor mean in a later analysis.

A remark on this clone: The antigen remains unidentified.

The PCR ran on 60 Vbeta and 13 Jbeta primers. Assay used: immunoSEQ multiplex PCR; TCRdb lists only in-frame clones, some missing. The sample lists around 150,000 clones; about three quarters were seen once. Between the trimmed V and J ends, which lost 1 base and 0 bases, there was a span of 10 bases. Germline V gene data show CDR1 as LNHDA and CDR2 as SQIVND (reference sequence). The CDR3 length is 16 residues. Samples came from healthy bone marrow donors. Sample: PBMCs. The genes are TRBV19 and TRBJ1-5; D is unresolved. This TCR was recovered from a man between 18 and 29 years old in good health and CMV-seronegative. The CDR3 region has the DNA TGTGCCAGTAGTATAGGGGCGGGTTATAGCAATCAGCCCCAGCATTTT. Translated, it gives CASSIGAGYSNQPQHF.